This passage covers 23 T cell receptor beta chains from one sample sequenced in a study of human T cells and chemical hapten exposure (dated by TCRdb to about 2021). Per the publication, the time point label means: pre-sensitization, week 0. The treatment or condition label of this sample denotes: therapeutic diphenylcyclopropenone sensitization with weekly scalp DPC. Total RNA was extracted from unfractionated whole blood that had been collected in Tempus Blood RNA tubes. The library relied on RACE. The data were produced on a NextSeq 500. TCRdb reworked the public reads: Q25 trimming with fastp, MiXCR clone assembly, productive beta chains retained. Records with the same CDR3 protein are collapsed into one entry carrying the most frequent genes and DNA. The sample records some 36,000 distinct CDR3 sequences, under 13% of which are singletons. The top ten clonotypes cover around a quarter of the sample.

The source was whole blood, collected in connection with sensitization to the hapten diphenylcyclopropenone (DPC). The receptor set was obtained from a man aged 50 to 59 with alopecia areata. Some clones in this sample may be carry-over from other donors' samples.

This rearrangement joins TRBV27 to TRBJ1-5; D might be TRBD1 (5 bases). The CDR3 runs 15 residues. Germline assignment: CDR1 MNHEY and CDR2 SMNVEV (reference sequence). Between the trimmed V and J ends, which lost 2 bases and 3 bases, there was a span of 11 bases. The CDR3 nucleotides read TGTGCCAGCAGTTTAAAGCAGGGTCTCAATCAGCCCCAGCATTTT. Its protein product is CASSLKQGLNQPQHF.

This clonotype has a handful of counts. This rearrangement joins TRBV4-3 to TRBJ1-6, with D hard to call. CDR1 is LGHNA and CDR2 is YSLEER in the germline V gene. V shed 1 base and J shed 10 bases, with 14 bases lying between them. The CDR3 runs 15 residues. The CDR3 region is CASSQVGDMGSPLHF. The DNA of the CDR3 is TGCGCCAGCAGCCAAGTAGGTGACATGGGGTCACCCCTCCACTTT.

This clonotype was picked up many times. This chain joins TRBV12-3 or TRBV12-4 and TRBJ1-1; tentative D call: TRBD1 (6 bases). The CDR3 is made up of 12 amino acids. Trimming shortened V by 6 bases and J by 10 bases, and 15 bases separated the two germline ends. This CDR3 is CASSQPGAIAFF. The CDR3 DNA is TGTGCCAGCAGCCAGCCGGGGGCTATAGCTTTCTTT.

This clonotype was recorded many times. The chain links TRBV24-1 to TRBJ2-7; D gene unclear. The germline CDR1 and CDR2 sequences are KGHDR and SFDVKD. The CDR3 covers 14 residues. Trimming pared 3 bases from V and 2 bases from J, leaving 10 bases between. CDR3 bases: TGTGCCACCAGTGATAACGGTGATCCCTACGAGCAGTACTTC. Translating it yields CATSDNGDPYEQYF.

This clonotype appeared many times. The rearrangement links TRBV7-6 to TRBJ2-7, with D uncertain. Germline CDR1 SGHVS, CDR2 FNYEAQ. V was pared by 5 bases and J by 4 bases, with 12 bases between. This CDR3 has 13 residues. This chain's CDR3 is CASSPSMGYEQYF. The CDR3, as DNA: TGTGCCAGCAGCCCCTCAATGGGGTACGAGCAGTACTTC. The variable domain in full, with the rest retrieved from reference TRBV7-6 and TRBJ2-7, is GAGVSQSPRYKVTKRGQDVALRCDPISGHVSLYWYRQALGQGPEFLTYFNYEAQQDKSGLPNDRFSAERPEGSISTLTIQRTEQRDSAMYRCASSPSMGYEQYFGPGTRLTVT.

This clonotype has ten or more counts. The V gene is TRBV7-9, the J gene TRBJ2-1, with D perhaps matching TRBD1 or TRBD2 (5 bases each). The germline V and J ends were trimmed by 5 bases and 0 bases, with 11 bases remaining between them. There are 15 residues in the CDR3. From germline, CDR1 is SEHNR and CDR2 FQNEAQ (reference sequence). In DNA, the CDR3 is TGTGCCAGCAGCCCACGGGGCAGCTCCTACAATGAGCAGTTCTTC. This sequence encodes CASSPRGSSYNEQFF.

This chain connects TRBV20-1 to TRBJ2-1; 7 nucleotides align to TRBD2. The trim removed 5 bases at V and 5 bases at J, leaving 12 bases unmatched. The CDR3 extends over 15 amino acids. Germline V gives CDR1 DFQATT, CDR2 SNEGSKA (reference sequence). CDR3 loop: CSAPVSGTVNNEQFF. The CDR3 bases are TGCAGTGCTCCAGTCAGCGGGACGGTTAACAATGAGCAGTTCTTC.

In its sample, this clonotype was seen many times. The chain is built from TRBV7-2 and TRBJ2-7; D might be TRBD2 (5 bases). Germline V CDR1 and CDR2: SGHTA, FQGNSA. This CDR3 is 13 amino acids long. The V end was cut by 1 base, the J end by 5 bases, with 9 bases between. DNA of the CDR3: TGTGCCAGCAGCTTAGTAAGCGGCCACGAGCAGTACTTC. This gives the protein CASSLVSGHEQYF.

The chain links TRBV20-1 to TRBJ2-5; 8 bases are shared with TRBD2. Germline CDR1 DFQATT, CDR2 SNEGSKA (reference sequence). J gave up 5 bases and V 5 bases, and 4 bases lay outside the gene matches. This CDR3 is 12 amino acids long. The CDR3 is CSAGTRSETQYF. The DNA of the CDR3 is TGCAGTGCTGGGACTAGGAGCGAGACCCAGTACTTC.

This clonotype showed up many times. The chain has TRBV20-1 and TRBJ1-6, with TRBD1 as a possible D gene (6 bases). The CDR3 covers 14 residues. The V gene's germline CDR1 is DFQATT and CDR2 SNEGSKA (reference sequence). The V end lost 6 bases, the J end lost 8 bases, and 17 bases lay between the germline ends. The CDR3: CSARVGAVDSPLHF. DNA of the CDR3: TGCAGTGCCAGGGTGGGGGCGGTTGATTCACCCCTCCACTTT.

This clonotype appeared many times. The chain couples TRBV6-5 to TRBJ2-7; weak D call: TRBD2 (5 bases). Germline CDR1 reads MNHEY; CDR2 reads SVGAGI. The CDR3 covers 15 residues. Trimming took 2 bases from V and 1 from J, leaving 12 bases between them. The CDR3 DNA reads TGTGCCAGCAGTTACGGGGAGACCCTTTCCTACGAGCAGTACTTC. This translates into CASSYGETLSYEQYF.

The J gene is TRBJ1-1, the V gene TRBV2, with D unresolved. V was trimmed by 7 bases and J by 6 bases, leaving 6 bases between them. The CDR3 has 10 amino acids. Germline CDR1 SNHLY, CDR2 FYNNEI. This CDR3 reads CASNFAEAFF. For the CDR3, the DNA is TGTGCCAGCAATTTCGCTGAAGCTTTCTTT.

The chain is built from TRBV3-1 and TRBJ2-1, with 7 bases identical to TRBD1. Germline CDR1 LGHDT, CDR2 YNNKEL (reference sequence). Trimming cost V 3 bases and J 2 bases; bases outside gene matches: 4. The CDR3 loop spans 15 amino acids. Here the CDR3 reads CASSHYRGPYNEQFF. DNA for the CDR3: TGTGCCAGCAGCCATTACAGGGGACCCTACAATGAGCAGTTCTTC.

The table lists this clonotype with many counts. The CDR3 nucleotides read TGTGCCAGCAGTTTACTAGCGGGAGGTGATGAGCAGTTCTTC. Encoded protein: CASSLLAGGDEQFF. The chain couples TRBV6-2 or TRBV6-3 to TRBJ2-1; TRBD2 matches at 12 bases. This CDR3 has 14 residues. Trimming at V came to 4 bases and at J to 8 bases, leaving 3 bases not matched to a gene. Germline V lookup: CDR1 MNHEY, CDR2 SVGEGT.

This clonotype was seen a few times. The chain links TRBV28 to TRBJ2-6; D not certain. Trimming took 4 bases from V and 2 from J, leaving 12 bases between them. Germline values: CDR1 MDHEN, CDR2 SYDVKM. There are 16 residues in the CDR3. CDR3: CASSSERPTGANVLTF. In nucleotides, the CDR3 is TGTGCCAGCAGTTCGGAACGTCCTACTGGGGCCAACGTCCTGACTTTC.

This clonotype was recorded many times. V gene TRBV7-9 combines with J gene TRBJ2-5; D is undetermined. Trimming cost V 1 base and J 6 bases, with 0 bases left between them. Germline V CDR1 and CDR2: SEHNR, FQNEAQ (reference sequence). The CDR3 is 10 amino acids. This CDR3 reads CASSLETQYF. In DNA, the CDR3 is TGTGCCAGCAGCTTAGAGACCCAGTACTTC.

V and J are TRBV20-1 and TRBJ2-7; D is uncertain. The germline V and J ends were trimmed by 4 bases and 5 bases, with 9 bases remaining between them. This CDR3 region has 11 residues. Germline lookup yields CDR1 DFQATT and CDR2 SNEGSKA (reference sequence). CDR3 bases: TGCAGTGCTATGGCAGGCCACGAGCAGTACTTC. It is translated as CSAMAGHEQYF.

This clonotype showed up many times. CDR3 bases: TGTGCCAGCAGCCCTCTGGGCGTGTACACTGAAGCTTTCTTT. Amino acids: CASSPLGVYTEAFF. The chain has TRBV12-3 or TRBV12-4 and TRBJ1-1; D not resolved. This CDR3 contains 14 residues. Trimming pared 6 bases from V and 3 bases from J, leaving 14 bases between.

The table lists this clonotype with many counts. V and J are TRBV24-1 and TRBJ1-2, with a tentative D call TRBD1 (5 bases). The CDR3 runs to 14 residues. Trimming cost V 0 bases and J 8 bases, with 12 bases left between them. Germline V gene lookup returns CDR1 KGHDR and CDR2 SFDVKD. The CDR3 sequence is CATSDLRQGVGYTF. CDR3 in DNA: TGTGCCACCAGTGATTTGCGGCAGGGAGTCGGCTACACCTTC.

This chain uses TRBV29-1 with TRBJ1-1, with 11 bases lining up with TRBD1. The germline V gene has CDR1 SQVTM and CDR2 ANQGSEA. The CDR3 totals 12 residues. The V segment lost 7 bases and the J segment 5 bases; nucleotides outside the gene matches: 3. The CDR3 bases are TGCAGCGCAGGACAGGGGGCAACTGAAGCTTTCTTT. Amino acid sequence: CSAGQGATEAFF.

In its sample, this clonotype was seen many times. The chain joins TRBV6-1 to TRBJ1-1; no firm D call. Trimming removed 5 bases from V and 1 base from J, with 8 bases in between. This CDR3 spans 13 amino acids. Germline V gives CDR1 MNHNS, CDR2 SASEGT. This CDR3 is CASSWGQNTEAFF. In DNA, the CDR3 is TGTGCCAGCAGTTGGGGTCAGAACACTGAAGCTTTCTTT.

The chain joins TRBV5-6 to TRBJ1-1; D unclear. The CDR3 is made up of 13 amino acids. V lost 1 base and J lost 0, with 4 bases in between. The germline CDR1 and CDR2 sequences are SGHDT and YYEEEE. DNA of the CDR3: TGTGCCAGCAGCTTGTGTATGAACACTGAAGCTTTCTTT. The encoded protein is CASSLCMNTEAFF.

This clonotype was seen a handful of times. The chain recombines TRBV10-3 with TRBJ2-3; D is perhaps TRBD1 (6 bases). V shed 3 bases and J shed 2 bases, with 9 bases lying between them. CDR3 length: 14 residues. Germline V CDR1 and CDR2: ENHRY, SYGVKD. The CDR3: CAISDLGATDTQYF. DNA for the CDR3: TGTGCCATCAGTGATCTGGGGGCCACAGATACGCAGTATTTT.